The present entry profiles one T cell receptor (beta chain) with its context. The CDR3 extends over 14 amino acids. Trimming cost V 5 bases and J 13 bases, with 21 bases left between them. Germline lookup yields CDR1 SGHAT and CDR2 FQNNGV. The sample is drawn from a study of tumor-infiltrating lymphocytes in oesophageal squamous cell carcinoma. TCRdb fed the PCR reads into MiXCR, producing one record per CDR3 protein. The sample yields nearly 20,000 distinct CDR3 sequences, 35% to 45% seen once. The V call is TRBV11-2, the J call TRBJ2-4, with D perhaps TRBD2 (5 bases). The specimen sequenced was esophageal tumor tissue. This receptor was identified in a male donor with esophageal squamous cell carcinoma. The CDR3 here is CASSPQFNSDEQYF. Written as DNA, the CDR3 is TGTGCCAGCAGCCCCCAATTTAATAGCGATGAGCAGTACTTC.